This T cell receptor beta chain comes out of a study of early T cells in non-severe SARS-CoV-2 infection. Looking at the study overall: With bulk RNA from unsorted whole blood as input, sequencing yielded unpaired chains.

Study-wide findings and caveats: Anti-spike CD8 specificities were favored by VDJdb matching, whose results missed private and CD4 specificities.

Unique molecular identifiers (one per individual cDNA molecule) were attached. TCRdb called the 5' RACE reads again in MiXCR, with one record for every CDR3 protein. The table records fewer than 50,000 distinct CDR3 sequences, roughly 7% of them present only once. Comments on this clonotype: Its antigen is unknown.

The CDR3 is 14 residues long. The ends were cut back, 3 bases at V and 7 bases at J, with 16 bases in the middle. CDR1 SGHRS and CDR2 YFSETQ come from the germline V gene. This TCR came from an adult who was a healthcare worker with PCR-confirmed SARS-CoV-2 infection or an uninfected control (not recorded which). Sequencing was done on a sample of whole blood. The chain couples TRBV5-1 to TRBJ1-1, with no clear D. The CDR3, as DNA: TGCGCCAGCAGCTCCCCTCGTGGGCCTAATGAAGCTTTCTTT. Its protein product is CASSSPRGPNEAFF.